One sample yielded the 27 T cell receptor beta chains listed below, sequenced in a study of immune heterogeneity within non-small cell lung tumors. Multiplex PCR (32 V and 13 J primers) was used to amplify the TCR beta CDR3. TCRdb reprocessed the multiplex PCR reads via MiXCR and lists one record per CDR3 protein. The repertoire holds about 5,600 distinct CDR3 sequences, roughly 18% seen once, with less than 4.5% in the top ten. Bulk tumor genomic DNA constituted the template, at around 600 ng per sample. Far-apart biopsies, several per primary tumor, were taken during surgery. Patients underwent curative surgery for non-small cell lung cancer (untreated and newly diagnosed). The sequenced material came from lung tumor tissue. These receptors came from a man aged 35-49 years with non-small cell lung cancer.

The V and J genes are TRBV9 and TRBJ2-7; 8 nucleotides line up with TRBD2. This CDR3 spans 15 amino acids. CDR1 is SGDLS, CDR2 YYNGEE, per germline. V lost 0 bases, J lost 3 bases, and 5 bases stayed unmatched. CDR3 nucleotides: TGTGCCAGCAGCGTAGCCGGGGGGGGCGTCTACGAGCAGTACTTC. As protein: CASSVAGGGVYEQYF.

The CDR3 loop reads CAIGRGTEAFF. The CDR3, as DNA: TGTGCCATAGGTCGGGGCACTGAAGCTTTCTTT. V usage is TRBV28 and J usage is TRBJ1-1; unclear D gene. CDR3 length: 11 amino acids. Germline V CDR1 and CDR2: MDHEN, SYDVKM. V was clipped by 10 bases and J by 4 bases, with 10 bases between them.

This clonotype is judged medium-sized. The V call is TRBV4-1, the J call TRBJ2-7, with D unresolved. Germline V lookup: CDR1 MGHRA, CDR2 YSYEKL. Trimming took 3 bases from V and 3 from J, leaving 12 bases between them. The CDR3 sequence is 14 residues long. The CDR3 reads CASSHPPEIYEQYF. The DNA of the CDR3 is TGCGCCAGCAGCCACCCCCCAGAGATCTACGAGCAGTACTTC.

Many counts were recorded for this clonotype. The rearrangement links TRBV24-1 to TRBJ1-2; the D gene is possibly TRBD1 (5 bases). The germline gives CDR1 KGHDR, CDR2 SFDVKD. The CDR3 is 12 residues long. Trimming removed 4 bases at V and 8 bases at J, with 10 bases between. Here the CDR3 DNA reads TGTGCCACCAGTGAGCCAGGGTTCGGCTACACCTTC. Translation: CATSEPGFGYTF.

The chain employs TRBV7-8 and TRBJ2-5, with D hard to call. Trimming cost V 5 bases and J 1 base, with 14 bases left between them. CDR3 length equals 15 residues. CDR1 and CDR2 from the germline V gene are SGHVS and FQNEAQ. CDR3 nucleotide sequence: TGTGCCAGCAGCCGGACGCAGCCGGCCCAAGAGACCCAGTACTTC. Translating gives CASSRTQPAQETQYF.

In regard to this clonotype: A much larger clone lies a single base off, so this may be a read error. The CDR3 loop is CASSLLQGVGEIQYF. Written as DNA, the CDR3 is TGCGCCAGCAGCTTGTTACAGGGGGTTGGAGAGATCCAGTACTTC. This rearrangement joins TRBV5-1 to TRBJ2-5; 8 bases agree with TRBD1. Per germline, CDR1 SGHRS and CDR2 YFSETQ. The CDR3 spans 15 residues.

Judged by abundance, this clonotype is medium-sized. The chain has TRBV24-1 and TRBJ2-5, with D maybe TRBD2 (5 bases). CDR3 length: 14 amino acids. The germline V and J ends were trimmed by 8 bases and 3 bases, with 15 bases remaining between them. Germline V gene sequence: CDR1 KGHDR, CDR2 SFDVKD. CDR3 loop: CATKEAGGEETQYF. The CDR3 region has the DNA TGTGCCACCAAAGAAGCAGGAGGTGAAGAGACCCAGTACTTC.

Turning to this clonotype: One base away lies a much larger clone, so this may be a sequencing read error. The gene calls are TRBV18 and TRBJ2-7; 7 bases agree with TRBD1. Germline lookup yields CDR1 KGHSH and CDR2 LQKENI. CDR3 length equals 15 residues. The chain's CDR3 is CANSPRTGVGDEQYF. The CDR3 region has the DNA TGTGCCAACTCACCAAGAACAGGGGTTGGCGACGAGCAGTACTTC.

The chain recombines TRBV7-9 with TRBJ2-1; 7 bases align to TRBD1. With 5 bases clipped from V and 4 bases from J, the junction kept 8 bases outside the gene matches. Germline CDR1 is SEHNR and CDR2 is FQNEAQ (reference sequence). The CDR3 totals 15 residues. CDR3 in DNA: TGTGCCAGCAGCCCATGGACAGGTGTATACAATGAGCAGTTCTTC. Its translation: CASSPWTGVYNEQFF.

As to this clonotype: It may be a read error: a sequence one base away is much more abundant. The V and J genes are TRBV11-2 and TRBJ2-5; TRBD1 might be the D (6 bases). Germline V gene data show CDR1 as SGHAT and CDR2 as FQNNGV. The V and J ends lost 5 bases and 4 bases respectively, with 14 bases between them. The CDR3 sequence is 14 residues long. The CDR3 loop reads CASSPTGTTETQYF. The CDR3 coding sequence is TGTGCCAGCAGCCCGACCGGGACAACAGAGACCCAGTACTTC.

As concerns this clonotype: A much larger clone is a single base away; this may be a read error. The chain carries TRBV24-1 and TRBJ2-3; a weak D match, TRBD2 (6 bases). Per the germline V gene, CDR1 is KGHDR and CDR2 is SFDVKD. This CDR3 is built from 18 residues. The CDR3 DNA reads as TGTGCCACCAGTGACCCCCCAGACGGACTATTTAAAACAGATACGCATTATTTT. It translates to CATSDPPDGLFKTDTHYF.

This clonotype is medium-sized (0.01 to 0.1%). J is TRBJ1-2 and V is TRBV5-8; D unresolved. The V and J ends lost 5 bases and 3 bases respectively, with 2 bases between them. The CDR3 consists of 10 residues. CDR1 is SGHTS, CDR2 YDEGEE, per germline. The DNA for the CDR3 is TGTGCCAGCAGTTACTATGGCTACACCTTC. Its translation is CASSYYGYTF. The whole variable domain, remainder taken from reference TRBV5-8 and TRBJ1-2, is EAGVTQSPTHLIKTRGQQATLRCSPISGHTSVYWYQQALGLGLQFLLWYDEGEERNRGNFPPRFSGRQFPNYSSELNVNALELEDSALYLCASSYYGYTFGSGTRLTVV.

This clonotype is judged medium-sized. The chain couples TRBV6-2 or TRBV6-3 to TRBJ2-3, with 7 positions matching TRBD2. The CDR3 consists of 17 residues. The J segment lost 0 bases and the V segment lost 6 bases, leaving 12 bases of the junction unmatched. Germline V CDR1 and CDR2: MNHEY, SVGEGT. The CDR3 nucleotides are TGTGCCAGCAGCCCAATAGAAGCGGGAAGGAGCACAGATACGCAGTATTTT. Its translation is CASSPIEAGRSTDTQYF.

DNA of the CDR3: TGCGCCAGCAGCCAAGACGGAGGAGCCCAGTACTTC. Translation gives CASSQDGGAQYF. The genes are TRBV4-1 and TRBJ2-5; weak D call: TRBD2 (5 bases). Germline V lookup: CDR1 MGHRA, CDR2 YSYEKL. The germline V and J ends were trimmed by 0 bases and 9 bases, with 8 bases remaining between them. The CDR3 is 12 amino acids.

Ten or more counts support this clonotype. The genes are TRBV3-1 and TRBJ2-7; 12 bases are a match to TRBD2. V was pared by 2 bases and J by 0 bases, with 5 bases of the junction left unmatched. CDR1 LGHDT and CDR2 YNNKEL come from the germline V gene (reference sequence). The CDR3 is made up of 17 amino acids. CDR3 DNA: TGTGCCAGCAGCCAAAACCCGGGACTAGCGGGCTCCTACGAGCAGTACTTC. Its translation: CASSQNPGLAGSYEQYF.

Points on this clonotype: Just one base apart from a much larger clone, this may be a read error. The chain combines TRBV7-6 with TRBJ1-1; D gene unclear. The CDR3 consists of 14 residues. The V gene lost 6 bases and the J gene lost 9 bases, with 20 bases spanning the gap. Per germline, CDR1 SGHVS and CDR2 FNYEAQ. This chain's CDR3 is CASSPVWGSAQAFF. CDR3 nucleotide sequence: TGTGCCAGCAGTCCGGTTTGGGGATCGGCTCAAGCTTTCTTT.

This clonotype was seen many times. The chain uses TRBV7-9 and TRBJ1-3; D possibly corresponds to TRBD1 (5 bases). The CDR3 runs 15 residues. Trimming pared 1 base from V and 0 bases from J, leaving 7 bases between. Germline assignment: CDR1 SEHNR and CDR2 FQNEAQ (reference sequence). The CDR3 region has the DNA TGTGCCAGCAGCTTAGGGGGCGCCTCTGGAAACACCATATATTTT. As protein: CASSLGGASGNTIYF. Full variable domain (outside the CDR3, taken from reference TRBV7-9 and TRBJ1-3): DTGVSQNPRHKITKRGQNVTFRCDPISEHNRLYWYRQTLGQGPEFLTYFQNEAQLEKSRLLSDRFSAERPKGSFSTLEIQRTEQGDSAMYLCASSLGGASGNTIYFGEGSWLTVV.

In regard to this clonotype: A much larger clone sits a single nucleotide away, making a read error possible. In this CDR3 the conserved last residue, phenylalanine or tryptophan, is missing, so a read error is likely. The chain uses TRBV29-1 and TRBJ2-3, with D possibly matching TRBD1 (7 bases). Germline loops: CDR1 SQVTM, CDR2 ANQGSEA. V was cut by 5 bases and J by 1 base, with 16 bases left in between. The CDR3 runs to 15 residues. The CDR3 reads CSVTPGQRGTDTQYS. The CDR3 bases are TGCAGCGTTACTCCGGGACAGCGGGGCACAGATACGCAGTATTCT.

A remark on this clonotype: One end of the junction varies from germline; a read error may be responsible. The CDR3 protein is CSVGSWVTEALF. As DNA, the CDR3 is TGCAGCGTTGGGTCGTGGGTCACTGAAGCTCTCTTT. The chain has TRBV29-1 and TRBJ1-1, with D unresolved. Germline V lookup: CDR1 SQVTM, CDR2 ANQGSEA. The CDR3 runs 12 residues.

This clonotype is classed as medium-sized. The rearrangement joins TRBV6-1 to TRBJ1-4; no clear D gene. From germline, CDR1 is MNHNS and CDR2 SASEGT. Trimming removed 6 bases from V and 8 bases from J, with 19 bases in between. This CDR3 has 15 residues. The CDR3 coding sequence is TGTGCCAGCAGCGACGTACCACGGCACAGCGAAAAACTGTTTTTT. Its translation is CASSDVPRHSEKLFF.

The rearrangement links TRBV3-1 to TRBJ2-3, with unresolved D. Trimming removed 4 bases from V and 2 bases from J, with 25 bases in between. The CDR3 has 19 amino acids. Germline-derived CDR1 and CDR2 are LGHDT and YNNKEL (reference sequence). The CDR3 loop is CASSPLPAFLSAITDTQYF. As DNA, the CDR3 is TGTGCCAGCAGCCCCTTACCAGCCTTCTTATCGGCCATCACAGATACGCAGTATTTT.

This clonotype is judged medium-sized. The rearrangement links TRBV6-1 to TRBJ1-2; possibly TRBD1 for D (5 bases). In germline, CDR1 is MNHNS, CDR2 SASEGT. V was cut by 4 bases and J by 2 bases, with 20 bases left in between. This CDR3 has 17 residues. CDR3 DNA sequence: TGTGCCAGCAGTGTCTCTTCCCTGGGGGGGGACAACTATGGCTACACCTTC. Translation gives CASSVSSLGGDNYGYTF.

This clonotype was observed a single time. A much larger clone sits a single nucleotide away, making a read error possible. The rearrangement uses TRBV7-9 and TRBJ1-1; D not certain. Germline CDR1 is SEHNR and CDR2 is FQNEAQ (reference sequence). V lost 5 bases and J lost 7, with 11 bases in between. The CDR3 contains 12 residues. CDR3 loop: CASSQAVFEAFF. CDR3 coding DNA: TGTGCCAGCAGCCAGGCGGTCTTTGAAGCTTTCTTT.

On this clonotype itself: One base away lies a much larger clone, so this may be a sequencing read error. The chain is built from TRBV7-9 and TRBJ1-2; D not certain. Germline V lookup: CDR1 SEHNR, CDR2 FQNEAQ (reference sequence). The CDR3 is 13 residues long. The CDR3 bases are TGTGCCACCAGCTTAGCGCCCGTTTCAGGCTACACCTTC. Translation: CATSLAPVSGYTF.

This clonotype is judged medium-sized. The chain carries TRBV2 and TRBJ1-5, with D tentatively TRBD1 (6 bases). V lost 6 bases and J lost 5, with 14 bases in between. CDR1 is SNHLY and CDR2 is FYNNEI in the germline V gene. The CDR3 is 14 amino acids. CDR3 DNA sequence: TGTGCCAGCAGCGTACAGGGTCCTCATCAGCCCCAGCATTTT. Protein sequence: CASSVQGPHQPQHF.

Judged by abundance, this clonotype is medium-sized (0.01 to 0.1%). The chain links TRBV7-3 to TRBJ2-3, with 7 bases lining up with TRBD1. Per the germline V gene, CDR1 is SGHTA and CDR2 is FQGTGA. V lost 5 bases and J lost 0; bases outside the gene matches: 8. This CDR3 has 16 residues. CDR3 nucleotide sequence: TGTGCCAGCAGCATCCGGACAGGCTTTAGCACAGATACGCAGTATTTT. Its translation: CASSIRTGFSTDTQYF. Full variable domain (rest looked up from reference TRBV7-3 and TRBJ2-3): GAGVSQTPSNKVTEKGKYVELRCDPISGHTALYWYRQSLGQGPEFLIYFQGTGAADDSGLPNDRFFAVRPEGSVSTLKIQRTERGDSAVYLCASSIRTGFSTDTQYFGPGTRLTVL.

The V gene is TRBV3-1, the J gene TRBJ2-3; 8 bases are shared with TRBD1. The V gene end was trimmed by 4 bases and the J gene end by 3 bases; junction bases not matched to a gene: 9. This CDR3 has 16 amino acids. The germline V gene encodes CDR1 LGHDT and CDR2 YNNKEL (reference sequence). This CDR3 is CASSPNPGTGTDTQYF. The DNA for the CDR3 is TGTGCCAGCAGCCCCAATCCCGGGACAGGAACAGATACGCAGTATTTT.